Listed here are 26 T cell receptor beta chains from one sample, sequenced in a study of patients and donors after allogeneic stem cell transplantation. TCRdb passed the RT-PCR reads through MiXCR, listing each CDR3 protein once. The data contain 200,000 to 250,000 distinct CDR3 sequences, around two fifths of them singletons. Sequencing used blood, either unsorted or a sorted T cell fraction (not recorded which). The receptors derive from a human donor who was either an allogeneic HSCT recipient or a stem cell or donor lymphocyte infusion donor (not recorded which). It is not recorded whose cells these are; they may come from a transplant donor.

The chain combines TRBV4-3 with TRBJ1-1; D remains ambiguous. CDR3 length equals 13 residues. CDR1 and CDR2 (germline): LGHNA, YSLEER. V was shortened by 0 bases and J by 7 bases, with 9 bases between the two germline ends. In DNA form, the CDR3 reads TGCGCCAGCAGCCAAGATCTCCGGATTGAAGCTTTCTTT. It codes for CASSQDLRIEAFF.

The J gene is TRBJ2-2, the V gene TRBV18, with 8 bases aligning to TRBD1. Germline CDR1 KGHSH, CDR2 LQKENI. V gave up 3 bases and J gave up 6 bases; unmatched junction bases: 9. The CDR3 extends over 16 amino acids. The CDR3 loop is CASSPLQGAAPGELFF. DNA of the CDR3: TGTGCCAGCTCACCCCTCCAGGGGGCGGCCCCCGGGGAGCTGTTTTTT.

The CDR3 reads CASSLSRDPGRPDTQYF. The CDR3 coding sequence is TGTGCCAGCAGTTTAAGTCGGGACCCCGGACGGCCAGATACGCAGTATTTT. The chain employs TRBV12-3 or TRBV12-4 and TRBJ2-3; possibly TRBD1 or TRBD2 for D (5 bases each). The CDR3 is 17 residues long. V was trimmed by 2 bases and J by 4 bases, leaving 19 bases between them.

The rearrangement links TRBV5-1 to TRBJ2-3, with TRBD1 identical over 8 bases. CDR3 length equals 14 residues. The V gene's germline CDR1 is SGHRS and CDR2 YFSETQ. Unmatched junction bases numbered 7, after V lost 5 bases and J lost 5 bases. CDR3 DNA sequence: TGCGCCAGCAGTAGGGACAGGTGGGGAGATACGCAGTATTTT. Its protein product is CASSRDRWGDTQYF.

In this sample, this clonotype turned up a few times. The rearrangement links TRBV4-1 to TRBJ1-1; TRBD1 agrees at 7 bases. Germline CDR1 reads MGHRA; CDR2 reads YSYEKL. After removal of 1 base from V and 9 bases from J, the junction contained 11 bases not matched to a gene. CDR3 length: 15 residues. CDR3 DNA: TGCGCCAGCAGCCAAGTTACCGACTGGGACAGTAAAGCTTTCTTT. Translated: CASSQVTDWDSKAFF.

This clonotype is deemed medium-sized (0.01 to 0.1%). The chain carries TRBV6-6 and TRBJ1-5, with 7 bases matching TRBD1. Per germline, CDR1 MNHNY and CDR2 SVGAGI (reference sequence). This CDR3 contains 14 residues. J lost 8 bases, V lost 2 bases, and 6 bases had no gene match. In nucleotides, the CDR3 is TGTGCCAGCAGTTACGGGCAGGGGGGGGAGCCCCAGCATTTT. Its protein product is CASSYGQGGEPQHF.

The chain is built from TRBV20-1 and TRBJ1-6; D unclear. Between the trimmed V and J ends, which lost 3 bases and 5 bases, there was a span of 11 bases. The CDR3 has 14 residues. Per the germline V gene, CDR1 is DFQATT and CDR2 is SNEGSKA (reference sequence). The CDR3 DNA is TGCAGTGCTAGGCTTTACAGCGATAATTCACCCCTCCACTTT. It translates to CSARLYSDNSPLHF.

V usage is TRBV20-1 and J usage is TRBJ2-7; TRBD1 might be the D (5 bases). The CDR3 sequence is 15 residues long. V was trimmed by 3 bases and J by 3 bases, leaving 18 bases between them. Germline V gene lookup returns CDR1 DFQATT and CDR2 SNEGSKA (reference sequence). The DNA of the CDR3 is TGCAGTGCTAGGTCCCTTTTGACAGCCGACTACGAGCAGTACTTC. The encoded protein is CSARSLLTADYEQYF.

The V and J genes are TRBV5-1 and TRBJ2-5, with D possibly matching TRBD1 (6 bases). Germline-derived CDR1 and CDR2 are SGHRS and YFSETQ. This CDR3 comprises 15 residues. Trimming pared 2 bases from V and 5 bases from J, leaving 16 bases between. The CDR3 loop is CASSLRQDPAETQYF. The CDR3 DNA reads TGCGCCAGCAGCTTACGACAGGACCCGGCGGAGACCCAGTACTTC.

The rearrangement joins TRBV4-1 to TRBJ1-3; D is undetermined. The CDR3 has 15 amino acids. The V end lost 4 bases, the J end lost 4 bases, and 14 bases lay between the germline ends. The germline V gene encodes CDR1 MGHRA and CDR2 YSYEKL. CDR3 sequence reads: CASSPLLDRGNTIYF. The CDR3 DNA is TGCGCCAGCAGCCCCCTGCTCGACCGGGGAAACACCATATATTTT.

A few counts support this clonotype. CDR3 DNA: TGTGCCAGCAGTTTTGACAGGGGGCTTGTCGTTAACTATGGCTACACCTTC. This sequence encodes CASSFDRGLVVNYGYTF. The rearrangement joins TRBV2 to TRBJ1-2; 10 bases align to TRBD1. This CDR3 comprises 17 residues. The germline V gene encodes CDR1 SNHLY and CDR2 FYNNEI. Trimming took 5 bases from V and 1 from J; bases not matched to a gene: 10.

The gene calls are TRBV5-1 and TRBJ2-1; 9 bases are shared with TRBD1. The CDR3 totals 14 residues. Germline values: CDR1 SGHRS, CDR2 YFSETQ. V shed 3 bases and J 7 bases; nucleotides not matched to a gene: 5. The DNA for the CDR3 is TGCGCCAGCAGCTGGGGGACAGGGTGGAATGAGCAGTTCTTC. Translation: CASSWGTGWNEQFF. Complete variable domain (other parts from reference TRBV5-1 and TRBJ2-1): KAGVTQTPRYLIKTRGQQVTLSCSPISGHRSVSWYQQTPGQGLQFLFEYFSETQRNKGNFPGRFSGRQFSNSRSEMNVSTLELGDSALYLCASSWGTGWNEQFFGPGTRLTVL.

The chain joins TRBV15 to TRBJ1-5; D unclear. There are 14 residues in the CDR3. Germline values: CDR1 LNHNV, CDR2 YYDKDF (reference sequence). V was trimmed by 1 base and J by 4 bases, leaving 8 bases between them. The CDR3 here is CATSRVTFNQPQHF. Written as DNA, the CDR3 is TGTGCCACCAGCAGAGTAACATTTAATCAGCCCCAGCATTTT.

The chain uses TRBV27 and TRBJ2-7, with 7 nucleotides matching TRBD1. V was clipped by 1 base and J by 5 bases; unmatched bases: 5. CDR3 length: 14 amino acids. Germline values: CDR1 MNHEY, CDR2 SMNVEV (reference sequence). CDR3 loop: CASSLLGTAHEQYF. DNA for the CDR3: TGTGCCAGCAGTTTATTGGGGACAGCTCACGAGCAGTACTTC.

This clonotype was seen more than once but under ten times. The chain recombines TRBV5-5 with TRBJ2-7, with D tentatively TRBD1 or TRBD2 (5 bases each). The V gene lost 4 bases and the J gene lost 3 bases, with 23 bases spanning the gap. Germline CDR1 is SGHKS and CDR2 is YYEKEE (reference sequence). The CDR3 runs to 17 residues. In DNA, the CDR3 is TGTGCCAGCAGCGAGGGTCCTCGGGGCCCTTACCGCTACGAGCAGTACTTC. Translation gives CASSEGPRGPYRYEQYF.

This sequence joins TRBV27 and TRBJ1-5; D remains ambiguous. Looked up from germline, CDR1 is MNHEY and CDR2 is SMNVEV (reference sequence). Trimming removed 0 bases at V and 1 base at J, with 7 bases between. The CDR3 consists of 15 residues. The CDR3 DNA reads as TGTGCCAGCAGTTTATCGATCGGGAGCAATCAGCCCCAGCATTTT. It codes for CASSLSIGSNQPQHF.

This clonotype was observed a few times. V usage is TRBV12-3 or TRBV12-4 and J usage is TRBJ2-1; no clear D. The V end lost 3 bases, the J end lost 4 bases, and 7 bases lay between the germline ends. The CDR3 loop spans 13 amino acids. The CDR3 protein is CASSFAAYNEQFF. In DNA, the CDR3 is TGTGCCAGCAGTTTCGCCGCTTACAATGAGCAGTTCTTC.

This clonotype was seen a few times. V usage is TRBV15 and J usage is TRBJ1-2; D is ambiguous. Trimming pared 0 bases from V and 8 bases from J, leaving 13 bases between. This CDR3 region has 14 residues. Germline V CDR1 and CDR2: LNHNV, YYDKDF (reference sequence). This CDR3 is CATSRDSALSGYTF. CDR3 nucleotide sequence: TGTGCCACCAGCAGAGACTCAGCACTATCGGGCTACACCTTC.

The chain uses TRBV11-2 and TRBJ1-1; perhaps TRBD1 as D (5 bases). Between the trimmed V and J ends, which lost 1 base and 4 bases, there was a span of 16 bases. Germline CDR1 reads SGHAT; CDR2 reads FQNNGV. This CDR3 contains 16 residues. CDR3: CASSLGVGKGATEAFF. The CDR3 nucleotides read TGTGCCAGCAGCTTAGGAGTGGGAAAAGGGGCCACTGAAGCTTTCTTT.

This clonotype occurred a few times. The genes are TRBV5-6 and TRBJ1-2; possible D gene TRBD1, 5 bases. V was trimmed by 1 base and J by 6 bases, leaving 19 bases between them. The CDR3 consists of 16 residues. Germline V lookup: CDR1 SGHDT, CDR2 YYEEEE. CDR3 sequence: CASSLTGDPSVHGYTF. CDR3 nucleotide sequence: TGTGCCAGCAGCTTGACCGGGGACCCGTCGGTCCATGGCTACACCTTC.

The chain employs TRBV11-2 and TRBJ2-5, with 8 bases that match TRBD2. The germline gives CDR1 SGHAT, CDR2 FQNNGV. V shed 7 bases, J shed 2 bases, and the junction held 9 bases outside the gene matches. This CDR3 region has 15 residues. CDR3 nucleotide sequence: TGTGCCAGCACCTCCGGGGCTAGCGGGCAAGAGACCCAGTACTTC. Its translation: CASTSGASGQETQYF. The whole variable domain, remainder taken from reference TRBV11-2 and TRBJ2-5, is EAGVAQSPRYKIIEKRQSVAFWCNPISGHATLYWYQQILGQGPKLLIQFQNNGVVDDSQLPKDRFSAERLKGVDSTLKIQPAKLEDSAVYLCASTSGASGQETQYFGPGTRLLVL.

The sample holds a few counts of this clonotype. The rearrangement joins TRBV29-1 to TRBJ1-3; 10 bases match TRBD1. The CDR3 is 12 residues long. V was pared by 8 bases and J by 8 bases, with 6 bases of the junction left unmatched. Germline V lookup: CDR1 SQVTM, CDR2 ANQGSEA. The CDR3: CSTRTGGDTIYF. The DNA of the CDR3 is TGCAGCACCCGGACAGGGGGAGACACCATATATTTT.

V and J are TRBV20-1 and TRBJ2-3, with D possibly TRBD2 on 6 matching bases. This CDR3 is 14 amino acids long. Trimming removed 4 bases at V and 5 bases at J, with 16 bases between. Per germline, CDR1 DFQATT and CDR2 SNEGSKA (reference sequence). CDR3 bases: TGCAGTGCTAAGTTTGGCGGGGAGCTAGATACGCAGTATTTT. The encoded protein is CSAKFGGELDTQYF.

This clonotype was observed a few times. This sequence joins TRBV20-1 and TRBJ1-3; a weak D match, TRBD1 (6 bases). The V gene's germline CDR1 is DFQATT and CDR2 SNEGSKA (reference sequence). Between the trimmed V and J ends, which lost 3 bases and 0 bases, there was a span of 9 bases. The length of the CDR3 is 14 residues. The CDR3 DNA is TGCAGTGCTAGGGACAGAAACTCTGGAAACACCATATATTTT. Protein: CSARDRNSGNTIYF.

This clonotype has only one observation. This chain links TRBV12-3 or TRBV12-4 with TRBJ2-2, with 12 bases fitting TRBD1. V was clipped by 7 bases and J by 0 bases; unmatched bases: 12. The CDR3 loop spans 19 amino acids. Here the CDR3 DNA reads TGTGCCAGCACCGTTTTGGGACAGGGGGCGCCCCCGAACACCGGGGAGCTGTTTTTT. It is translated as CASTVLGQGAPPNTGELFF.

This clonotype came up a few times. The chain links TRBV29-1 to TRBJ2-1, with 9 nucleotides matching TRBD2. CDR3 length: 15 amino acids. Germline V gene sequence: CDR1 SQVTM, CDR2 ANQGSEA. Germline trimming cut 4 bases from V and 2 bases from J; bases unmatched to any gene: 6. The CDR3 DNA reads as TGCAGCGTTGGAGCGGGGGGACACCCCTACAATGAGCAGTTCTTC. Encoded protein: CSVGAGGHPYNEQFF.